The 8 T cell receptor beta chains given below trace back to one sample, sequenced in a study of T cells in Graves' hyperthyroidism and ophthalmopathy. Template material for amplifying TCR beta CDR3 regions consisted of RNA transcripts. Primed by the HTBI set, a first-round RT-PCR was run on the TCR CDR3. TCRdb reprocessed the multiplex PCR reads via MiXCR and lists one record per CDR3 protein. Here the sample spans around 690,000 distinct CDR3 sequences, approximately 15% being singletons. Sequenced material: blood. The source is a man between 50 and 59 years old with Graves' hyperthyroidism.

There are a few counts of this clonotype. CDR3 DNA: TGCGCCAGCAGCTTTTCGGCAGGGGGATTATTGGTGACTTCTGACTATGGCTACACCTTC. Its protein is CASSFSAGGLLVTSDYGYTF. V usage is TRBV5-1 and J usage is TRBJ1-2; 7 nucleotides align to TRBD1. From germline, CDR1 is SGHRS and CDR2 YFSETQ. V shed 2 bases, J shed 3 bases, and the junction held 22 bases outside the gene matches. The CDR3 length is 20 residues.

The J gene is TRBJ2-5, the V gene TRBV6-5, with D perhaps matching TRBD1 (5 bases). Trimming took 0 bases from V and 2 from J, leaving 10 bases between them. This CDR3 comprises 15 residues. CDR1 and CDR2 (germline): MNHEY, SVGAGI. CDR3 DNA sequence: TGTGCCAGCAGTTACTCGACGCAGGGTCAAGAGACCCAGTACTTC. This codes for CASSYSTQGQETQYF.

This clonotype was picked up many times. This chain connects TRBV7-2 to TRBJ2-7; D uncertain. V was pared by 10 bases and J by 1 base, with 17 bases between. The germline gives CDR1 SGHTA, CDR2 FQGNSA. The CDR3 totals 14 residues. The CDR3 sequence is CATSTYRRSYEQYF. CDR3 DNA: TGTGCCACCTCGACTTATCGTCGATCCTACGAGCAGTACTTC.

J is TRBJ1-1 and V is TRBV20-1; 9 bases align to TRBD1. The CDR3 loop spans 15 amino acids. The V gene's germline CDR1 is DFQATT and CDR2 SNEGSKA (reference sequence). Trimming removed 1 base from V and 4 bases from J; junction bases left unmatched: 7. CDR3 DNA: TGCAGTGCTAGAGTACCACAGGGGGCGTTCACTGAAGCTTTCTTT. As protein: CSARVPQGAFTEAFF.

This clonotype was seen repeatedly, ten times or more. The chain is built from TRBV10-3 and TRBJ2-7; 8 nucleotides match TRBD1. This CDR3 region has 12 residues. V trimming: 11 bases; J trimming: 3 bases; junction bases outside the gene matches: 6. CDR1 ENHRY and CDR2 SYGVKD come from the germline V gene. The CDR3: CAVTGGFYEQYF. CDR3 in DNA: TGTGCCGTAACAGGGGGGTTCTACGAGCAGTACTTC.

V and J are TRBV18 and TRBJ2-5, with 9 bases matching TRBD1. The ends lost 0 bases at V and 5 bases at J; junction bases unmatched: 7. Germline loops: CDR1 KGHSH, CDR2 LQKENI. The CDR3 is 16 residues long. As DNA, the CDR3 is TGTGCCAGCTCACCACCGGGGGACAGGGTTACGGAGACCCAGTACTTC. Its translation is CASSPPGDRVTETQYF.

This clonotype was counted at least ten times. This sequence joins TRBV6-2 or TRBV6-3 and TRBJ1-2; a possible D gene is TRBD1 (5 bases). This CDR3 spans 15 amino acids. The germline V and J ends were trimmed by 8 bases and 8 bases, with 24 bases remaining between them. From germline, CDR1 is MNHEY and CDR2 SVGEGT. The CDR3 is CASALIGKTATGYTF. The CDR3 bases are TGTGCCAGCGCGCTTATCGGGAAGACAGCGACGGGCTACACCTTC.

This clonotype came up many times. J is TRBJ2-3 and V is TRBV2, with D maybe TRBD1 (6 bases). This CDR3 is 15 amino acids long. Germline V gene sequence: CDR1 SNHLY, CDR2 FYNNEI. Trimming cost V 7 bases and J 6 bases, with 20 bases left between them. Here the CDR3 reads CASTHRETSRDTQYF. CDR3 sequence (DNA): TGTGCCAGCACCCACAGGGAAACCTCAAGGGATACGCAGTATTTT.